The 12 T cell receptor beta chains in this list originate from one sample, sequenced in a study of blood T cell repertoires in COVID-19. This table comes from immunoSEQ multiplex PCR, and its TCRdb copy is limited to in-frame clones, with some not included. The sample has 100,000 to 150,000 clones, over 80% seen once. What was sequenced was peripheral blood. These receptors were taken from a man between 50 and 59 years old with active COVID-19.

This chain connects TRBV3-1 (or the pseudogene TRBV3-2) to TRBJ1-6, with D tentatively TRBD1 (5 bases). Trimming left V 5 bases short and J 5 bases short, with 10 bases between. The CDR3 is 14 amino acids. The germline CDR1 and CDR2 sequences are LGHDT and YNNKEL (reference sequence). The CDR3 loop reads CASSGGGDNSPLHF. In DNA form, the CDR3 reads TGTGCCAGCAGCGGGGGAGGGGATAATTCACCCCTCCACTTT.

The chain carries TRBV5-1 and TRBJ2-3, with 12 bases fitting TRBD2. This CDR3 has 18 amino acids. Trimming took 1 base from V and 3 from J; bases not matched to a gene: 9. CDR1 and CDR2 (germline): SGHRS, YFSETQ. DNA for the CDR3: TGCGCCAGCAGCTTGTCGCTAGCGGGGGGGTTCACGACAGATACGCAGTATTTT. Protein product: CASSLSLAGGFTTDTQYF.

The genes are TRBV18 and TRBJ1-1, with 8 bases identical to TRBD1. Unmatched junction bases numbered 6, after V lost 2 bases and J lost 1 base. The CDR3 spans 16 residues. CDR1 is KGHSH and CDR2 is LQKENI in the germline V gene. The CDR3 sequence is CASSPMTGAPNTEAFF. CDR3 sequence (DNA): TGTGCCAGCTCACCAATGACAGGGGCACCGAACACTGAAGCTTTCTTT.

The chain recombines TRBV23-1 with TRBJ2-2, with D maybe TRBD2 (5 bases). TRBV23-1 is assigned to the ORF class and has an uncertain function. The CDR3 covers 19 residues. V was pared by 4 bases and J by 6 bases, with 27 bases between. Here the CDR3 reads CASSLKASPVVKQSGELFF. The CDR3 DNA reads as TGCGCCAGCAGTCTGAAAGCTAGCCCTGTTGTTAAACAGTCCGGGGAGCTGTTTTTT.

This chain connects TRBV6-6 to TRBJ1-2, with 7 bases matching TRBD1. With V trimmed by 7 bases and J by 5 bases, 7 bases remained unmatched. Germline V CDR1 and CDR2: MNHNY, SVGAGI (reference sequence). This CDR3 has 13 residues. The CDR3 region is CASTRGKEYGYTF. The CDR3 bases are TGTGCCAGCACCAGGGGGAAGGAGTATGGCTACACCTTC.

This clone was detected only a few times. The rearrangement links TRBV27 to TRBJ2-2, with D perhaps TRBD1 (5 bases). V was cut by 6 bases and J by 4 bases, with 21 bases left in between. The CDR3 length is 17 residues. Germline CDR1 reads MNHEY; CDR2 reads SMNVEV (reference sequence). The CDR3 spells CASSRSRGATSTGELFF. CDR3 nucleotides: TGTGCCAGCAGCCGGAGTAGGGGCGCCACAAGCACCGGGGAGCTGTTTTTT.

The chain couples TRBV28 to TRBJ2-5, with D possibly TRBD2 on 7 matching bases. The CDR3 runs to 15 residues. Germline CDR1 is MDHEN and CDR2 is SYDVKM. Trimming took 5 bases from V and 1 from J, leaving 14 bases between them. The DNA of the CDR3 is TGTGCCAGCAGTAAGGCGGGGGCCTTCCAAGAGACCCAGTACTTC. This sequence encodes CASSKAGAFQETQYF.

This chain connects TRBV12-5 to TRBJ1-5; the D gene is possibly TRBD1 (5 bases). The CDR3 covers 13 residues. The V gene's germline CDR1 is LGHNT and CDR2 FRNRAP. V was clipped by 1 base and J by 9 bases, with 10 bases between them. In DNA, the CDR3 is TGTGCTAGTGGTTTGGGATCCCAGGGGCCCCAGCATTTT. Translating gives CASGLGSQGPQHF.

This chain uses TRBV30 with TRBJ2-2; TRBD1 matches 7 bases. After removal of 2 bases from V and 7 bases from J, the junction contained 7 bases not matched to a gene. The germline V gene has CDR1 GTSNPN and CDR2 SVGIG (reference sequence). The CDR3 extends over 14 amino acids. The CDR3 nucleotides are TGTGCCTGGAGTATAGGGGGCCAATTCGGGGAGCTGTTTTTT. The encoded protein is CAWSIGGQFGELFF.

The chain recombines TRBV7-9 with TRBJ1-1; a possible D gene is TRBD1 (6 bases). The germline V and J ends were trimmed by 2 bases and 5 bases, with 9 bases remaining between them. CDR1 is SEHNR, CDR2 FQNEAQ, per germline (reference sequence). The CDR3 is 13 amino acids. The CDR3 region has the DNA TGTGCCAGCAGCTTACAGGGGATGACTGAAGCTTTCTTT. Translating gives CASSLQGMTEAFF. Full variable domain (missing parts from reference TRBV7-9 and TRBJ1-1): DTGVSQNPRHKITKRGQNVTFRCDPISEHNRLYWYRQTLGQGPEFLTYFQNEAQLEKSRLLSDRFSAERPKGSFSTLEIQRTEQGDSAMYLCASSLQGMTEAFFGQGTRLTVV.

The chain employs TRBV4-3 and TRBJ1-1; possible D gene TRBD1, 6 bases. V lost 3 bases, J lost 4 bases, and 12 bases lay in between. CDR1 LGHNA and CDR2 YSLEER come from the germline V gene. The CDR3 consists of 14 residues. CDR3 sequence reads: CASSQGALGTEAFF. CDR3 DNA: TGCGCCAGCAGCCAGGGGGCCCTTGGCACTGAAGCTTTCTTT.

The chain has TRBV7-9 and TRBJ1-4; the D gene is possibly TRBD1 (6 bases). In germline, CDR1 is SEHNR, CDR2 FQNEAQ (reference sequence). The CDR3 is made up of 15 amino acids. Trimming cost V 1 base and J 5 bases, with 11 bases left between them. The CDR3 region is CASSLVGQTNEKLFF. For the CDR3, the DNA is TGTGCCAGCAGCTTAGTAGGACAGACGAATGAAAAACTGTTTTTT.